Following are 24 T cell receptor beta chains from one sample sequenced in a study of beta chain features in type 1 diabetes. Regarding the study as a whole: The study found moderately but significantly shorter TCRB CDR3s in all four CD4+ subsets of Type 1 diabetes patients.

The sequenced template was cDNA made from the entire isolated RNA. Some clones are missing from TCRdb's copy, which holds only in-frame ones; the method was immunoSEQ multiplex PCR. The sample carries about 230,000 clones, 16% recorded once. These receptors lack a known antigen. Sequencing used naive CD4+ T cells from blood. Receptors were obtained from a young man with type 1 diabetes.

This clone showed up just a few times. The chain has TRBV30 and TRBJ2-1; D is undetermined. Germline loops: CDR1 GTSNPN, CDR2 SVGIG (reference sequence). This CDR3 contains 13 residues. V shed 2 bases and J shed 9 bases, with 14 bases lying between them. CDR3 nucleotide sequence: TGTGCCTGGAGTATCAGAACCGTGGGTGAGCAGTTCTTC. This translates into CAWSIRTVGEQFF.

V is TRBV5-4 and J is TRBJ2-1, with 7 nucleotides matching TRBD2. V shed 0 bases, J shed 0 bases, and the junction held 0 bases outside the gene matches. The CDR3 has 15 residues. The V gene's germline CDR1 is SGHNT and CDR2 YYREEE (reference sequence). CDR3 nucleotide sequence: TGTGCCAGCAGCTTGGGGACTAGCTCCTACAATGAGCAGTTCTTC. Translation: CASSLGTSSYNEQFF.

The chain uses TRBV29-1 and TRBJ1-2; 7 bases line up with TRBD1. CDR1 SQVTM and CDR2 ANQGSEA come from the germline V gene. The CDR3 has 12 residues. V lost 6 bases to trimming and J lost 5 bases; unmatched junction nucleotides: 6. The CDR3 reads CSVGDRVYGYTF. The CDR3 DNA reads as TGCAGCGTGGGAGACAGGGTGTATGGCTACACCTTC.

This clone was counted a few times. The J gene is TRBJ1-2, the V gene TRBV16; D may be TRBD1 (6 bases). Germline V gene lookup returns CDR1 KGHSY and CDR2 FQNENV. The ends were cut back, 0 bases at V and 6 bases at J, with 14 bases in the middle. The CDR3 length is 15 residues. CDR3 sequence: CASSQSGQRRDGYTF. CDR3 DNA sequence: TGTGCCAGCAGCCAATCCGGACAGCGCAGAGATGGCTACACCTTC.

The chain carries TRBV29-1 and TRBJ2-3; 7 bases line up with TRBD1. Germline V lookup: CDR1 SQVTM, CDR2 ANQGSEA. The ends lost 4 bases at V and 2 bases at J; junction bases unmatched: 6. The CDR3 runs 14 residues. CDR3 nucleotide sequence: TGCAGCGTTGGTTCAGGGGGTCCCACAGATACGCAGTATTTT. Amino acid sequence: CSVGSGGPTDTQYF.

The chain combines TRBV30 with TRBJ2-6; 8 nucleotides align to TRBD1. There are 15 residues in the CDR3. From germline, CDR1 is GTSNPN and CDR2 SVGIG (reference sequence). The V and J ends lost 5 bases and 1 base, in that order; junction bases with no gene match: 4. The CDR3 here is CAWARQGSGANVLTF. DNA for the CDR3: TGTGCCTGGGCTCGACAGGGGTCTGGGGCCAACGTCCTGACTTTC.

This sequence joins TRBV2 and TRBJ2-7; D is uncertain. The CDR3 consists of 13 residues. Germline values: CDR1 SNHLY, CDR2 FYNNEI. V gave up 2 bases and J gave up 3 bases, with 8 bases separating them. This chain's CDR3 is CASSETVFYEQYF. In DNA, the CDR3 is TGTGCCAGCAGTGAAACGGTCTTCTACGAGCAGTACTTC.

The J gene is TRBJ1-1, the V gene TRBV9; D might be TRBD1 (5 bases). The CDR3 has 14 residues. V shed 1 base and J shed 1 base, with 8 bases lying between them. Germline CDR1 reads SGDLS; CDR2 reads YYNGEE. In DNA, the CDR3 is TGTGCCAGCAGCGTAACTGGACAGAACACTGAAGCTTTCTTT. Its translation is CASSVTGQNTEAFF.

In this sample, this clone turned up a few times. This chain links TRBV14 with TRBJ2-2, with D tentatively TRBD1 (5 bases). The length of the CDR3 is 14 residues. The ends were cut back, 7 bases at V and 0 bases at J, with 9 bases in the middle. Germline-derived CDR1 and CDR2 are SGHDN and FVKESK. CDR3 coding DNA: TGTGCCAGCACCAACAGGCCGAACACCGGGGAGCTGTTTTTT. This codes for CASTNRPNTGELFF.

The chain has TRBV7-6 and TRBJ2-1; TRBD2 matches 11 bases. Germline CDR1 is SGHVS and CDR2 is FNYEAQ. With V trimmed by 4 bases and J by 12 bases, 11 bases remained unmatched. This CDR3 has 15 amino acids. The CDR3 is CASSSPLAGALRQFF. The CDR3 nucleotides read TGTGCCAGCAGCTCTCCACTAGCGGGAGCCCTTCGGCAGTTCTTC.

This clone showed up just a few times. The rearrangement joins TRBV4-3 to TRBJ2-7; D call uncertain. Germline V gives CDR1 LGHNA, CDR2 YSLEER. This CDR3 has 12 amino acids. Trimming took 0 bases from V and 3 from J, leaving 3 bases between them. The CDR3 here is CASSQEVYEQYF. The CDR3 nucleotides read TGCGCCAGCAGCCAAGAGGTCTACGAGCAGTACTTC.

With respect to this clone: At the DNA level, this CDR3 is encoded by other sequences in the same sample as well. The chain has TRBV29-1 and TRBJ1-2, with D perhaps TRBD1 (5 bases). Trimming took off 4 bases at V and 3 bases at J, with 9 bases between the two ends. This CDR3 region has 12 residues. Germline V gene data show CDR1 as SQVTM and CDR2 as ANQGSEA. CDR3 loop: CSVGRGDYGYTF. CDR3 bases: TGCAGCGTTGGAAGAGGGGACTATGGCTACACCTTC.

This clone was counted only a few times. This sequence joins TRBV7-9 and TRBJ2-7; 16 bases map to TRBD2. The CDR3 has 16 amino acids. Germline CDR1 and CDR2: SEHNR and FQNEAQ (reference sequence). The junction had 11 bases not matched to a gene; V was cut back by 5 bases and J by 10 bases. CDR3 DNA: TGTGCCAGCAGCCCCCAGGGACTAGCGGGAGGGCCGTCCCAGTACTTC. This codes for CASSPQGLAGGPSQYF. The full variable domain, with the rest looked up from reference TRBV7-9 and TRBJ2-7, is DTGVSQNPRHKITKRGQNVTFRCDPISEHNRLYWYRQTLGQGPEFLTYFQNEAQLEKSRLLSDRFSAERPKGSFSTLEIQRTEQGDSAMYLCASSPQGLAGGPSQYFGPGTRLTVT.

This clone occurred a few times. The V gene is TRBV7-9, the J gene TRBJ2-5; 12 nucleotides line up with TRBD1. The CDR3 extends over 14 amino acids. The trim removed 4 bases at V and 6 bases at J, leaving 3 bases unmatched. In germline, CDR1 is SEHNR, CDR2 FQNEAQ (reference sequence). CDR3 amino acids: CASSSRDRGQTQYF. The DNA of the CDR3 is TGTGCCAGCAGCTCCCGGGACAGGGGGCAGACCCAGTACTTC.

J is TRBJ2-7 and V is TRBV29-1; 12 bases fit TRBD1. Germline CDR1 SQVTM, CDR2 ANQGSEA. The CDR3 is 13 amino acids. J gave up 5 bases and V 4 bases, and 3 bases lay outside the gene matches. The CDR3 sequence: CSVGGQGADEQYF. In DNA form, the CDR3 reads TGCAGCGTTGGGGGACAGGGGGCCGACGAGCAGTACTTC.

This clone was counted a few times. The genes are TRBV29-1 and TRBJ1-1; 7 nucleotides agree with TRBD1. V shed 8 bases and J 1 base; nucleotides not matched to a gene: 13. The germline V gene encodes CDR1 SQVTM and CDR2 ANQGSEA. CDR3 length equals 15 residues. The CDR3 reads CSSREDDRANTEAFF. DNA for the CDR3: TGCAGCTCAAGGGAGGACGACAGGGCGAACACTGAAGCTTTCTTT.

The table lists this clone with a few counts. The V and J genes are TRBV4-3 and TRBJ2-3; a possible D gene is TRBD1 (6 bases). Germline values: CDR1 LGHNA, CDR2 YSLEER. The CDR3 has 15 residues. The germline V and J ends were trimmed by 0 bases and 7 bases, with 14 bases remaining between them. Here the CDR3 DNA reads TGCGCCAGCAGCCAAGAAAGTTCAGGGACAAATACGCAGTATTTT. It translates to CASSQESSGTNTQYF.

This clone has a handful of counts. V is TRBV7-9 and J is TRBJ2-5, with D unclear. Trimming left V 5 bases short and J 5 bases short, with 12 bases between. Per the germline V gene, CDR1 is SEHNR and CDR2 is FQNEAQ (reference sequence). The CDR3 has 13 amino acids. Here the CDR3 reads CASSPKVRETQYF. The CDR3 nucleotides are TGTGCCAGCAGCCCTAAGGTCAGGGAGACCCAGTACTTC.

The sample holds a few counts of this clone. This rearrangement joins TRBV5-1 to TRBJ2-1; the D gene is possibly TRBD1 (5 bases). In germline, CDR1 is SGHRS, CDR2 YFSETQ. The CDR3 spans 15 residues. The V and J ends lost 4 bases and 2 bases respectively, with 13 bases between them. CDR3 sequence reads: CASSPGATAYNEQFF. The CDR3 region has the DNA TGCGCCAGCAGCCCTGGGGCTACAGCCTACAATGAGCAGTTCTTC.

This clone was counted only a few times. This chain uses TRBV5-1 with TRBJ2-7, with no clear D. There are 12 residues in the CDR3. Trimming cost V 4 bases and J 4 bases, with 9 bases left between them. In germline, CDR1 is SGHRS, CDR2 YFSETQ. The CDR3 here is CASSTTSYEQYF. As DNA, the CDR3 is TGCGCCAGCAGCACTACCTCATACGAGCAGTACTTC.

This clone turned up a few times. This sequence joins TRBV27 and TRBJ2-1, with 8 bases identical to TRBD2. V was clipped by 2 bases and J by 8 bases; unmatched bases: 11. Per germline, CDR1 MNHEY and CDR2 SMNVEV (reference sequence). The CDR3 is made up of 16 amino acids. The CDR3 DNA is TGTGCCAGCAGTTTAATGTTGAGCGGGGGTAGATATGAGCAGTTCTTC. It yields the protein CASSLMLSGGRYEQFF.

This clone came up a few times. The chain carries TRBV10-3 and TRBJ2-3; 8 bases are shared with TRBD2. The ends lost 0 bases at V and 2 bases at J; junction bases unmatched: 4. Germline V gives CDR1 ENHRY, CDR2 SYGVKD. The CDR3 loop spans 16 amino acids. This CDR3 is CAISESTGRATDTQYF. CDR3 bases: TGTGCCATCAGTGAGTCGACCGGGAGGGCCACAGATACGCAGTATTTT.

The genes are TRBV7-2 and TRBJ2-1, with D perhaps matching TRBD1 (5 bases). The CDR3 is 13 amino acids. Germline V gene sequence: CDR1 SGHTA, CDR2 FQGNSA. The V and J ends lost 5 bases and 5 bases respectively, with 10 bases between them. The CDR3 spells CASSPTENNEQFF. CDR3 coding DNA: TGTGCCAGCAGCCCGACAGAAAACAATGAGCAGTTCTTC.

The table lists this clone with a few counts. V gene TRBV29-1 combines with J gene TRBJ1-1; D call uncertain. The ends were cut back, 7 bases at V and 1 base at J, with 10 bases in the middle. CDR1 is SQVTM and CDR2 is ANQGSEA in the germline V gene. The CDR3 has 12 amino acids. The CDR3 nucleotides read TGCAGCGCCCAGACTGAGAACACTGAAGCTTTCTTT. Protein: CSAQTENTEAFF.